This TCR beta chain was captured by sequencing in a study of blood T cell repertoires in COVID-19 (dated by TCRdb to about 2020). Regarding the complete study: Samples from collaborators originated in the United States, Italy and Spain and spanned both the acute and convalescent phases of COVID-19. The prospective study material was composed of cDNA or gDNA derived from T cells, B-cell-depleted T cells, or PBMCs. The dataset comprised deeply sampled blood TCRbeta repertoires from subjects exposed to, actively infected with, or recovered from COVID-19. A freely available public database, intended as a resource for researchers studying the immune response to SARS-CoV-2, is where the repertoires were released. Samples were obtained from the ongoing ImmuneRACE study (first 160 participants) and from over a thousand subjects provided by 6 global collaborators. A de-identified subject ID, COVID-19 status, age in years and sex were almost always included in the sample metadata. Where available, HLA class I and class II types were taken from metadata supplied by the sample provider and were not determined by assay-based typing. Broad study findings and their caveats: Clinical and demographic metadata were provided uncurated, with the amount varying by source and participant.

Worth noting for this clone: Its antigen is currently not known. One base away there is no much larger clone; base qualities are not given.

A second Seattle source provided samples from volunteer blood donors who had recovered from COVID-19. Collaborating institutions collected whole blood in K2EDTA tubes following their own protocols. For TCRbeta analysis, collaborators shipped samples as frozen whole blood, isolated PBMCs, or DNA extracted from either of those sample types. The immunoSEQ Assay, a bias-controlled multiplex PCR, was used to amplify TCRbeta CDR3 regions from genomic DNA. On the study's bioinformatics: Nucleated cell counts per sample were estimated from amplification of reference gene primers within the assay. To quantify the absolute abundance of each unique TCRbeta CDR3 rearrangement, sequence reads were collapsed and filtered. Productive Simpson clonality was computed per sample as the square root of Simpson's diversity index over productive rearrangements. TCRdb's version of the immuneACCESS table is confined to in-frame rearrangements and falls short of the full clone set. An unresolved V gene accounts for under half of the shortfall where checked; the remainder is of unknown origin. V, J and clone size reflect that table, while D and trimming were determined from the DNA. The sample profile shows 200,000 to 250,000 clones; about nine tenths of them were found once. 5.5% to 6.5% of the sample comes from the top ten.

The CDR3 starts with the cysteine, ends with the phenylalanine, and has 15 residues. Only CDR3 DNA remains: 45 bases, in frame from the first base. V drops 2 bases and J drops 1 base, leaving 10 bases in between. CDR1 WSHSY and CDR2 SAAADI were looked up in the germline V gene. This receptor was taken from a man between 60 and 75 years old who had recovered from COVID-19. The receptor chain draws on TRBV10-2 and TRBJ2-3, with the identity of the D gene unclear. Sequences were obtained from peripheral blood. The sequenced DNA: TGCGCCAGCAGTGAGGGAACCGGAGGCACAGATACGCAGTATTTT. Its protein product is CASSEGTGGTDTQYF.